A selection of T cell receptor beta chains follows, all from one sample in a study of a mutant IDH1 vaccine in newly diagnosed glioma. The table came from immunoSEQ multiplex PCR; TCRdb's copy has only in-frame clones and leaves some out. Of over 55,000 clones in the sample, 81% were seen once. These TCRs are of unknown antigen specificity. The specimen was PBMCs, collected from a glioma patient whose treatment included an IDH1 peptide vaccine. These receptors all stem from a man in his forties or fifties with glioma. Both conserved end residues are part of each CDR3. Fields, in order: clone size, D gene, J gene, V gene, CDR3 protein, CDR3 DNA. The D gene is left open where the match is weak. Some rows mark clone size as missing; the rest say once, few, many or name a class of expanded clone.

>NA|NA|TRBJ2-3|TRBV7-9
CASSLGQGDTQYF
TGTGCCAGCAGCTTAGGCCAGGGGGATACGCAGTATTTT
>once|NA|TRBJ2-1|TRBV5-6
CASSLNPSSYNEQFF
TGTGCCAGCAGCCTGAACCCGAGCTCCTACAATGAGCAGTTCTTC
>NA|NA|TRBJ2-2|TRBV25-1
CASSETLRGQYQELFF
TGTGCCAGCAGTGAGACCCTACGCGGACAGTACCAGGAGCTGTTTTTT
>NA|NA|TRBJ1-1|TRBV18
CASSPLLGDTEAFF
TGTGCCAGCTCACCACTTTTAGGGGACACTGAAGCTTTCTTT
>NA|TRBD2|TRBJ2-7|TRBV10-2
CANIRRLAGDEQYF
TGCGCGAACATCCGGAGACTAGCGGGGGACGAGCAGTACTTC
>NA|TRBD1|TRBJ1-1|TRBV6-6
CASPPADRQNTEAFF
TGTGCCAGCCCCCCCGCGGACAGGCAGAACACTGAAGCTTTCTTT
>NA|TRBD1|TRBJ1-3|TRBV9
CASSPGQGHSGNTIYF
TGTGCCAGCAGCCCAGGACAGGGCCACTCTGGAAACACCATATATTTT
>NA|NA|TRBJ2-3|TRBV29-1
CSARPSGASTDTQYF
TGCAGCGCCCGCCCGTCAGGGGCGAGCACAGATACGCAGTATTTT
>NA|TRBD1|TRBJ2-7|TRBV5-1
CANPGTVEQYF
TGCGCCAACCCCGGGACAGTCGAGCAGTACTTC
>NA|TRBD2|TRBJ2-5|TRBV11-2
CASSRGLAAQRETQYF
TGTGCCAGCAGCCGGGGACTAGCGGCTCAAAGGGAGACCCAGTACTTC
>NA|NA|TRBJ2-7|TRBV7-9
CASSPWDNSYEQYF
TGTGCCAGCAGCCCCTGGGACAACTCCTACGAGCAGTACTTC
>once|NA|TRBJ1-3|TRBV4-1
CASSQRQQEPGSGNTIYF
TGCGCCAGCAGCCAACGCCAACAGGAACCGGGCTCTGGAAACACCATATATTTT
>NA|NA|TRBJ2-7|TRBV11-2
CASSSDLDEGAYEQYF
TGTGCCAGCAGCTCAGACCTTGATGAGGGGGCCTACGAGCAGTACTTC
>NA|NA|TRBJ2-1|TRBV5-6
CASSLENNEQFF
TGTGCCAGCAGCTTGGAAAACAATGAGCAGTTCTTC
>few|NA|TRBJ1-2|TRBV5-1
CASSLDRQHYGYTF
TGCGCCAGCAGCTTGGACCGACAGCACTATGGCTACACCTTC
>NA|NA|TRBJ2-3|TRBV5-1
CASSLFWDTQYF
TGCGCCAGCAGCTTGTTCTGGGATACGCAGTATTTT
>once|NA|TRBJ2-1|TRBV13
CASSLGQDFYNEQFF
TGTGCCAGCAGCTTAGGTCAGGATTTCTACAATGAGCAGTTCTTC